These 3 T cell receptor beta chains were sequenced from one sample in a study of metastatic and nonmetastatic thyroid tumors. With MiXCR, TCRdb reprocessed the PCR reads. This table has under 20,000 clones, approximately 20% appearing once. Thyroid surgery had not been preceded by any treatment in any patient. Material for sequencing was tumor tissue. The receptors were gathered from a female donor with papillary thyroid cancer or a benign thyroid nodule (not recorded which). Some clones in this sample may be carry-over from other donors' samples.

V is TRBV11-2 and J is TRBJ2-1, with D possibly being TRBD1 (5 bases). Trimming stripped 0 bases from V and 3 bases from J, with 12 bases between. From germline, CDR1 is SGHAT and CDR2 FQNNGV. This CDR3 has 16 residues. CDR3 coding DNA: TGTGCCAGCAGCTTAGAATGGGGCAGATTCTACAATGAGCAGTTCTTC. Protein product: CASSLEWGRFYNEQFF.

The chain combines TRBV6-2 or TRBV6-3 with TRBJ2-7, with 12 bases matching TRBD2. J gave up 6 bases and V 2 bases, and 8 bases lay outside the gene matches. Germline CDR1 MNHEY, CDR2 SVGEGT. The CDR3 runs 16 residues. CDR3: CASSYAGTSGWCEQYF. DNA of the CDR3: TGTGCCAGCAGTTACGCCGGGACTAGCGGGTGGTGCGAGCAGTACTTC.

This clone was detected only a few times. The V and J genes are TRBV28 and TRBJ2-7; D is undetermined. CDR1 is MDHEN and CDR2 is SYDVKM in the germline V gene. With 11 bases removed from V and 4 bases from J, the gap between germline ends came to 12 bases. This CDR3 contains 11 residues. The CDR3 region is CAGISPYEQYF. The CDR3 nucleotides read TGTGCCGGCATTTCCCCTTACGAGCAGTACTTC.